The entry that follows covers one T cell receptor (beta chain) sequence. What this receptor recognizes is not known. The input lacks base qualities; no much larger clone sits a single base away. The immunoSEQ Assay, a bias-controlled multiplex PCR, was used to amplify TCRbeta CDR3 regions from genomic DNA. The original methods were these. Within the assay, amplification of reference gene primers was used to estimate how many nucleated cells each sample contained. To quantify the absolute abundance of each unique TCRbeta CDR3 rearrangement, sequence reads were collapsed and filtered. For each sample, productive Simpson clonality was calculated as the square root of Simpson's diversity index over productive rearrangements. Drawn from immuneACCESS, this table holds only the in-frame rearrangements with V and J called that TCRdb kept. Clones are partly lost; checked studies trace under half to an unresolved V gene and leave the rest unexplained. V and J calls and clone size follow that table, whereas D and trimming were derived from the DNA. The sample table records about 87,000 clones; about 80% of these occur just once. The ten top clones hold 4% to 5.5% of the sample.

Each collaborating institution followed its own protocols to collect whole blood in K2EDTA tubes. For TCRbeta analysis, collaborator samples were shipped as frozen whole blood, as isolated PBMCs, or as DNA extracted from either sample type. These data originate in a study of blood T cell repertoires in COVID-19 (dated by TCRdb to the early 2020s). Regarding the study in general: Samples from collaborators originated in the United States, Italy and Spain and spanned both the acute and convalescent phases of COVID-19. The prospective study material was composed of cDNA or gDNA derived from T cells, B-cell-depleted T cells, or PBMCs. Subjects who had been exposed to COVID-19, were actively infected with it, or had recovered from it provided the deeply sampled blood TCRbeta repertoires that made up the dataset. The repertoires were released in a freely available public database intended as a resource for research on the immune response to SARS-CoV-2. The samples were drawn from two sources: the first 160 participants of the ongoing ImmuneRACE study, and 950 to 1,500 subjects contributed by 6 global collaborators. The sample metadata nearly always contained a de-identified subject ID, COVID-19 status, age in years and sex. HLA class I and class II types, where available, came from metadata supplied by the sample provider rather than from assay-based typing.

Broader findings and caveats from the paper: Clinical and demographic metadata were provided uncurated, with the amount varying by source and participant.

The CDR3 numbers 13 residues from cysteine through phenylalanine. Kept here is only the CDR3 DNA, which spans 39 bases and is read in frame from base 1. The germline V gene (reference sequence) gives CDR1 as MNHNY and CDR2 as SVGAGI. V loses 4 bases at its end and J loses 4 bases; junction bases beyond the gene matches: 4. The V and J genes are TRBV6-6 and TRBJ2-7; 7 of the junction bases match TRBD1. Sequencing was carried out using peripheral blood. The clonotype comes from a woman between 50 and 59 years old with acute or convalescent COVID-19. The DNA is as follows: TGTGCCAGCAGTTTCGGACAGGTTTACGAGCAGTACTTC. It codes for CASSFGQVYEQYF.